The 31 T cell receptor beta chains given below trace back to one sample, sequenced in a study of T cells after yellow fever vaccination. From the 5' RACE reads, TCRdb called clonotypes with MiXCR, one entry per CDR3 protein. The repertoire has 200,000 to 250,000 distinct CDR3 sequences, about 3% of them found once; the top ten carry less than 3.5%. The input for sequencing was CD4+ T cells sorted from PBMCs, taken 10 days after the yellow fever booster vaccination. All receptors come from a man aged 18 to 30 who received the YFV17D yellow fever vaccine.

This clonotype was detected many times. The chain carries TRBV6-2 or TRBV6-3 and TRBJ1-5, with 8 bases lining up with TRBD1. J was trimmed by 6 bases and V by 2 bases; bases with no gene match: 3. CDR1 is MNHEY and CDR2 is SVGEGT in the germline V gene. The CDR3 has 14 amino acids. The CDR3 nucleotides read TGTGCCAGCAGTTACGACAGGGGAGGTCAGCCCCAGCATTTT. Protein: CASSYDRGGQPQHF.

The chain recombines TRBV19 with TRBJ1-6, with a possible D match to TRBD1 (5 bases). Germline CDR1 and CDR2: LNHDA and SQIVND (reference sequence). There are 12 residues in the CDR3. The germline V and J ends were trimmed by 7 bases and 8 bases, with 9 bases remaining between them. DNA for the CDR3: TGTGCCAGTACGGGGGACTATTCACCCCTCCACTTT. It yields the protein CASTGDYSPLHF.

This clonotype has at least ten counts. Written as DNA, the CDR3 is TGTGCCAGCAGCTCCGCGGACAGCGATCTCGGGACCCAGTACTTC. Translating gives CASSSADSDLGTQYF. J is TRBJ2-5 and V is TRBV9, with D possibly TRBD1 on 6 matching bases. From germline, CDR1 is SGDLS and CDR2 YYNGEE. This CDR3 spans 15 amino acids. Trimming stripped 4 bases from V and 7 bases from J, with 20 bases between.

Ten or more counts support this clonotype. This chain connects TRBV7-2 to TRBJ1-4, with 8 bases aligning to TRBD1. The CDR3 covers 14 residues. Per germline, CDR1 SGHTA and CDR2 FQGNSA. J lost 10 bases, V lost 4 bases, and 8 bases had no gene match. The DNA for the CDR3 is TGTGCCAGCAGCTCCTCAGGGGGCGCGGGAAAACTGTTTTTT. Amino acid sequence: CASSSSGGAGKLFF.

The rearrangement uses TRBV7-2 and TRBJ1-1, with D unresolved. CDR1 and CDR2 (germline): SGHTA, FQGNSA. The germline V and J ends were trimmed by 2 bases and 5 bases, with 12 bases remaining between them. The CDR3 has 14 amino acids. The CDR3 DNA follows: TGTGCCAGCAGCTTAAGTGGTCGGCGGACTGAAGCTTTCTTT. Translating gives CASSLSGRRTEAFF.

The table lists this clonotype with a few counts. The chain combines TRBV5-1 with TRBJ1-6, with 10 bases aligning to TRBD1. The V segment lost 4 bases and the J segment 11 bases; nucleotides outside the gene matches: 9. This CDR3 spans 15 amino acids. Germline V CDR1 and CDR2: SGHRS, YFSETQ. The CDR3 here is CASSGGRTGGTPLHF. The CDR3 bases are TGCGCCAGCAGCGGAGGGAGGACAGGGGGTACACCCCTCCACTTT.

This clonotype came up a few times. CDR3 residues: CAIRRGRADEKLFF. CDR3 DNA: TGTGCCATCCGACGGGGCAGGGCCGATGAAAAACTGTTTTTT. The J gene is TRBJ1-4, the V gene TRBV12-3 or TRBV12-4; D is possibly TRBD1 (5 bases). V shed 10 bases and J shed 6 bases, with 18 bases lying between them. CDR3 length: 14 amino acids.

In this sample, this clonotype turned up a few times. This chain links TRBV10-3 with TRBJ1-2; D unclear. Looked up from germline, CDR1 is ENHRY and CDR2 is SYGVKD. This CDR3 region has 13 residues. Trimming removed 3 bases from V and 4 bases from J, with 9 bases in between. The CDR3 sequence is CAISDGTAYGYTF. The CDR3 DNA follows: TGTGCCATCAGTGACGGTACAGCCTATGGCTACACCTTC.

Ten or more counts support this clonotype. The V and J genes are TRBV18 and TRBJ1-2; TRBD1 is a possible D gene (6 bases). Trimming took off 2 bases at V and 2 bases at J, with 24 bases between the two ends. Germline-derived CDR1 and CDR2 are KGHSH and LQKENI. The CDR3 has 19 residues. DNA for the CDR3: TGTGCCAGCTCACCAGAAGCAGGGGCCGCTCAAAACGGCAACTATGGCTACACCTTC. Protein: CASSPEAGAAQNGNYGYTF.

This clonotype has just a few counts. The V and J genes are TRBV5-1 and TRBJ2-3; 7 nucleotides align to TRBD1. The CDR3 totals 15 residues. Germline V gene lookup returns CDR1 SGHRS and CDR2 YFSETQ. After removal of 4 bases from V and 3 bases from J, the junction contained 8 bases not matched to a gene. The CDR3 spells CASSEPPGGTDTQYF. CDR3 DNA: TGCGCCAGCAGCGAACCGCCAGGGGGTACAGATACGCAGTATTTT.

This clonotype was counted at least ten times. This chain connects TRBV5-1 to TRBJ2-7; no definite D call. The CDR3 runs 13 residues. The germline gives CDR1 SGHRS, CDR2 YFSETQ. Trimming removed 4 bases at V and 3 bases at J, with 11 bases between. CDR3 in DNA: TGCGCCAGCAGCCGGAAACTGGGCTACGAGCAGTACTTC. This codes for CASSRKLGYEQYF.

V usage is TRBV2 and J usage is TRBJ1-5; 8 nucleotides line up with TRBD1. This CDR3 is built from 13 residues. The V gene end was trimmed by 6 bases and the J gene end by 3 bases; junction bases not matched to a gene: 1. The V gene's germline CDR1 is SNHLY and CDR2 FYNNEI. In DNA form, the CDR3 reads TGTGCCAGCAGGGACAGGGCCAATCAGCCCCAGCATTTT. It translates to CASRDRANQPQHF.

The chain recombines TRBV3-1 with TRBJ1-3; D gene uncertain. Trimming took off 0 bases at V and 5 bases at J, with 5 bases between the two ends. The CDR3 length is 13 residues. CDR1 is LGHDT, CDR2 YNNKEL, per germline (reference sequence). The CDR3 coding sequence is TGTGCCAGCAGCCAAGATCATAGAAACACCATATATTTT. Translated: CASSQDHRNTIYF.

This clonotype was seen more than once but under ten times. The chain couples TRBV29-1 to TRBJ2-2; unclear D gene. CDR1 is SQVTM and CDR2 is ANQGSEA in the germline V gene. Trimming removed 5 bases from V and 1 base from J, with 11 bases in between. This CDR3 spans 14 amino acids. The CDR3 sequence is CSVLGPMNTGELFF. CDR3 sequence (DNA): TGCAGCGTTTTAGGGCCCATGAACACCGGGGAGCTGTTTTTT.

This clonotype turned up a few times. The chain carries TRBV18 and TRBJ1-3; D uncertain. The V gene's germline CDR1 is KGHSH and CDR2 LQKENI. The CDR3 loop spans 15 amino acids. V was shortened by 2 bases and J by 2 bases, with 10 bases between the two germline ends. DNA for the CDR3: TGTGCCAGCTCACCAGGGCGAGACCCTGGAAACACCATATATTTT. Its translation is CASSPGRDPGNTIYF.

This clonotype was seen repeatedly, ten times or more. The chain uses TRBV11-2 and TRBJ1-2, with D perhaps TRBD1 (6 bases). There are 14 residues in the CDR3. V was clipped by 3 bases and J by 1 base, with 9 bases between them. The germline V gene has CDR1 SGHAT and CDR2 FQNNGV. CDR3: CASSFDRFNYGYTF. CDR3 nucleotides: TGTGCCAGCAGCTTTGACAGGTTTAACTATGGCTACACCTTC.

This clonotype was detected a few times. The chain links TRBV18 to TRBJ2-7; 12 bases are shared with TRBD2. Germline V CDR1 and CDR2: KGHSH, LQKENI. The V and J ends lost 5 bases and 0 bases, in that order; junction bases with no gene match: 11. The CDR3 has 18 residues. CDR3 nucleotide sequence: TGTGCCAGCTCAGGATTGCGGACTAGCGGGGACCGCTCCTACGAGCAGTACTTC. Its translation is CASSGLRTSGDRSYEQYF. The entire variable domain, with the rest obtained from reference TRBV18 and TRBJ2-7, is as follows: NAGVMQNPRHLVRRRGQEARLRCSPMKGHSHVYWYRQLPEEGLKFMVYLQKENIIDESGMPKERFSAEFPKEGPSILRIQQVVRGDSAAYFCASSGLRTSGDRSYEQYFGPGTRLTVT.

This clonotype was detected many times. The rearrangement uses TRBV5-1 and TRBJ2-1; a possible D gene is TRBD1 (5 bases). The germline CDR1 and CDR2 sequences are SGHRS and YFSETQ. The CDR3 runs to 13 residues. V was trimmed by 4 bases and J by 5 bases, leaving 10 bases between them. CDR3 sequence reads: CASSDSPDNEQFF. For the CDR3, the DNA is TGCGCCAGCAGCGACAGTCCCGACAATGAGCAGTTCTTC.

Many counts were recorded for this clonotype. The rearrangement uses TRBV12-3 or TRBV12-4 and TRBJ1-2; tentatively, D is TRBD1 (6 bases). The CDR3 has 12 residues. Trimming removed 3 bases at V and 7 bases at J, with 9 bases between. The CDR3 reads CASSFEGGGYTF. CDR3 sequence (DNA): TGTGCCAGCAGTTTCGAGGGGGGTGGCTACACCTTC.

This clonotype came up many times. The chain carries TRBV10-3 and TRBJ1-1; D might be TRBD1 (5 bases). The germline CDR1 and CDR2 sequences are ENHRY and SYGVKD. The V end was cut by 7 bases, the J end by 0 bases, with 12 bases between. The length of the CDR3 is 14 residues. In DNA, the CDR3 is TGTGCCATCAAAAAGACAGACATGAACACTGAAGCTTTCTTT. Its translation is CAIKKTDMNTEAFF.

This chain links TRBV5-1 with TRBJ1-4; D call uncertain. Germline CDR1 SGHRS, CDR2 YFSETQ. V lost 0 bases and J 1 base, leaving 7 bases between the germline ends. CDR3 length equals 15 residues. The DNA of the CDR3 is TGCGCCAGCAGCTTGGTCGGCGGAACTAATGAAAAACTGTTTTTT. It codes for CASSLVGGTNEKLFF.

In this sample, this clonotype turned up many times. The V gene is TRBV6-6, the J gene TRBJ2-4; a weak D match, TRBD1 (5 bases). CDR3 length: 17 amino acids. Germline CDR1 is MNHNY and CDR2 is SVGAGI (reference sequence). V lost 5 bases and J 0 bases, leaving 17 bases between the germline ends. DNA for the CDR3: TGTGCCAGCAGTCCTCCCAGGGTGGGGCTAGCCAAAAACATTCAGTACTTC. This sequence encodes CASSPPRVGLAKNIQYF.

In its sample, this clonotype was seen a few times. The chain uses TRBV4-3 and TRBJ1-2, with D possibly being TRBD1 (5 bases). CDR1 LGHNA and CDR2 YSLEER come from the germline V gene. The length of the CDR3 is 15 residues. V was cut by 1 base and J by 1 base, with 10 bases left in between. In DNA form, the CDR3 reads TGCGCCAGCAGCCAAGGACAGCCTCTTAACTATGGCTACACCTTC. The encoded protein is CASSQGQPLNYGYTF.

This clonotype was observed at least ten times. J is TRBJ2-7 and V is TRBV7-6; D not certain. Germline CDR1 reads SGHVS; CDR2 reads FNYEAQ. This CDR3 has 16 residues. Between the trimmed V and J ends, which lost 4 bases and 0 bases, there was a span of 16 bases. The CDR3 sequence is CASSSWVGSSSYEQYF. DNA of the CDR3: TGTGCCAGCAGCTCTTGGGTTGGGTCCAGCTCCTACGAGCAGTACTTC.

This clonotype showed up just a few times. V gene TRBV11-2 combines with J gene TRBJ2-6, with D hard to call. The germline V gene has CDR1 SGHAT and CDR2 FQNNGV. Trimming pared 4 bases from V and 0 bases from J, leaving 7 bases between. The CDR3 contains 15 residues. The CDR3 DNA follows: TGTGCCAGCAGCTCACTTTTCTCTGGGGCCAACGTCCTGACTTTC. Translation: CASSSLFSGANVLTF.

The sample holds many counts of this clonotype. This chain uses TRBV6-2 or TRBV6-3 with TRBJ1-5; D remains ambiguous. The CDR3 loop spans 11 amino acids. Germline CDR1 is MNHEY and CDR2 is SVGEGT. Trimming took 9 bases from V and 9 from J, leaving 12 bases between them. In DNA form, the CDR3 reads TGTGCCAGTGCCCAAGGCGGGCCCCAGCATTTT. It is translated as CASAQGGPQHF.

The gene calls are TRBV5-1 and TRBJ2-3; 14 bases map to TRBD2. The CDR3 length is 15 residues. V shed 7 bases and J 5 bases; nucleotides not matched to a gene: 6. The germline gives CDR1 SGHRS, CDR2 YFSETQ. CDR3 loop: CASQGLAGGRDTQYF. DNA of the CDR3: TGCGCCAGCCAAGGACTAGCGGGGGGCCGAGATACGCAGTATTTT. Variable domain in full (rest from reference TRBV5-1 and TRBJ2-3): KAGVTQTPRYLIKTRGQQVTLSCSPISGHRSVSWYQQTPGQGLQFLFEYFSETQRNKGNFPGRFSGRQFSNSRSEMNVSTLELGDSALYLCASQGLAGGRDTQYFGPGTRLTVL.

The rearrangement uses TRBV7-2 and TRBJ2-3; 11 bases map to TRBD2. The length of the CDR3 is 19 residues. CDR1 and CDR2 from the germline V gene are SGHTA and FQGNSA. The trim removed 0 bases at V and 5 bases at J, leaving 13 bases unmatched. Here the CDR3 reads CASSLAELGTSGWGDTQYF. The CDR3 DNA reads as TGTGCCAGCAGCTTAGCGGAATTGGGGACTAGCGGCTGGGGAGATACGCAGTATTTT.

This clonotype was recorded many times. The chain links TRBV20-1 to TRBJ2-2; D possibly matches TRBD1 or TRBD2 (5 bases each). CDR1 is DFQATT, CDR2 SNEGSKA, per germline (reference sequence). Trimming cost V 6 bases and J 1 base, with 18 bases left between them. This CDR3 is 16 amino acids long. The CDR3 DNA reads TGCAGTGCACTGGACCGGGACGTTCGGAACACCGGGGAGCTGTTTTTT. As protein: CSALDRDVRNTGELFF.

This chain's CDR3 is CSASGGLYEQYV. In DNA form, the CDR3 reads TGCAGTGCCAGCGGGGGGTTGTACGAGCAGTACGTC. The chain joins TRBV20-1 to TRBJ2-7, with 9 bases matching TRBD2. CDR1 and CDR2 (germline): DFQATT, SNEGSKA (reference sequence). J gave up 4 bases and V 6 bases, and 4 bases lay outside the gene matches. The CDR3 has 12 amino acids.

This clonotype turned up a few times. The V gene is TRBV14, the J gene TRBJ2-7; D is unresolved. Trimming cost V 4 bases and J 6 bases, with 19 bases left between them. Per the germline V gene, CDR1 is SGHDN and CDR2 is FVKESK. The CDR3 consists of 15 residues. CDR3 amino acids: CASSPPQATSIEQYV. DNA for the CDR3: TGTGCCAGCAGCCCTCCCCAGGCGACCTCCATCGAGCAGTACGTC.